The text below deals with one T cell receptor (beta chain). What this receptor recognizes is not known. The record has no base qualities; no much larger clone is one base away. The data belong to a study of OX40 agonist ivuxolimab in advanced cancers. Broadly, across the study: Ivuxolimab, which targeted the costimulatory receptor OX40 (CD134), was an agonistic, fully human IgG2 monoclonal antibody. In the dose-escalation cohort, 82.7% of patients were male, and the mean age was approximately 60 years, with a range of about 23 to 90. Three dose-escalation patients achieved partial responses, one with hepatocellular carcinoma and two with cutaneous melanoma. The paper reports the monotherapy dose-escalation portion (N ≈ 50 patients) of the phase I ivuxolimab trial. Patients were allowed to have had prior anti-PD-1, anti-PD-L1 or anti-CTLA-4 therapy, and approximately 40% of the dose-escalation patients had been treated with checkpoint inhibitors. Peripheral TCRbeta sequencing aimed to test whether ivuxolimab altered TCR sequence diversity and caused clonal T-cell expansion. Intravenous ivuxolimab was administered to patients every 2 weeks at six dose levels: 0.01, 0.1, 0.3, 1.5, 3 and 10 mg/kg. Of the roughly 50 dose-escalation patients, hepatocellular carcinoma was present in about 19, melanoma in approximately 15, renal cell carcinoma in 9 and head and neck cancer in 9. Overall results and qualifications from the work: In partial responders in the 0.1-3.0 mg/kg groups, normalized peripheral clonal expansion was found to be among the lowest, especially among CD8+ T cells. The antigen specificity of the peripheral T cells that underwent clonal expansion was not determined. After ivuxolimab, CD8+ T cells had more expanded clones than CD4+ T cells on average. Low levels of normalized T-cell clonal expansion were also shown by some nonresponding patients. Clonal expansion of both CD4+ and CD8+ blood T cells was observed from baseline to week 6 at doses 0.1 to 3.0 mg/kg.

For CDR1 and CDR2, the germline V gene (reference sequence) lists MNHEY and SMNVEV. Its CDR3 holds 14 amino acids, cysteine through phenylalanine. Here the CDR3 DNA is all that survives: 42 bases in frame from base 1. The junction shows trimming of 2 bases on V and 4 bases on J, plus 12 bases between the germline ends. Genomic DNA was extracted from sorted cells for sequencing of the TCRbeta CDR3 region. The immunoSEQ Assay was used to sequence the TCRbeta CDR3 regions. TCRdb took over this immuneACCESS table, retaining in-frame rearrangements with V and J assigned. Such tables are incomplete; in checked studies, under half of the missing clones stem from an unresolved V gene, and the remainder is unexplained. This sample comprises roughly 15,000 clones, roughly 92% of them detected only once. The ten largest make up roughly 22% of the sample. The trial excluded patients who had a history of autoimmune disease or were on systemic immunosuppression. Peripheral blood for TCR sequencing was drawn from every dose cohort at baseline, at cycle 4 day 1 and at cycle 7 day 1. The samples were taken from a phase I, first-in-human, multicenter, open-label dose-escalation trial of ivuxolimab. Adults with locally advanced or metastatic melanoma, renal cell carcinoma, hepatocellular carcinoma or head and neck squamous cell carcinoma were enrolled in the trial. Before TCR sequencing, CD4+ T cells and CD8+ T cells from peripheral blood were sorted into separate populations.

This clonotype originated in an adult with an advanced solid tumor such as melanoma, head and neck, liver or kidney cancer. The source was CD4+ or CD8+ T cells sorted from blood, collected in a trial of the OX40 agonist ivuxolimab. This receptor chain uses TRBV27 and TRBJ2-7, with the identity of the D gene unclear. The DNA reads TGTGCCAGCAGTTTAGGTGGCAGCAAATACGAGCAGTACTTC. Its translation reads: CASSLGGSKYEQYF.